These 4 T cell receptor beta chains were all obtained from the same sample, sequenced in a study of TIL therapy for anti-PD-1-resistant metastatic lung cancer. Time point indicated: pre-treatment sample, taken before nivolumab and TIL therapy. This was the immunoSEQ v3 assay. Sequencing was performed with immunoSEQ multiplex PCR; in TCRdb, only in-frame clones are kept and a portion is missing. The sample lists about 50,000 clones; roughly 85% were seen once. Specimen: blood, collected at baseline. These receptors were obtained from a person aged 25-85 years with non-small cell lung cancer.

The chain recombines TRBV11-2 with TRBJ2-5, with 8 bases lining up with TRBD1. Germline CDR1 SGHAT, CDR2 FQNNGV. The CDR3 extends over 17 amino acids. Unmatched junction bases numbered 13, after V lost 6 bases and J lost 1 base. CDR3 DNA sequence: TGTGCCAGCAGATCGCCCTCGACAGGGGACCTCCAAGAGACCCAGTACTTC. It encodes CASRSPSTGDLQETQYF. Filled out from reference TRBV11-2 and TRBJ2-5, the complete variable domain reads EAGVAQSPRYKIIEKRQSVAFWCNPISGHATLYWYQQILGQGPKLLIQFQNNGVVDDSQLPKDRFSAERLKGVDSTLKIQPAKLEDSAVYLCASRSPSTGDLQETQYFGPGTRLLVL.

The chain carries TRBV3-1 (or the pseudogene TRBV3-2) and TRBJ2-1, with TRBD2 matching 7 bases. Germline-derived CDR1 and CDR2 are LGHDT and YNNKEL (reference sequence). The CDR3 runs 18 residues. V was pared by 4 bases and J by 5 bases, with 17 bases of the junction left unmatched. In DNA, the CDR3 is TGTGCCAGCAGCCCCAAACTCGTCTTTAGCGGGTTCAACAATGAGCAGTTCTTC. The encoded protein is CASSPKLVFSGFNNEQFF.

The chain couples TRBV30 to TRBJ1-2; no definite D call. CDR1 and CDR2 from the germline V gene are GTSNPN and SVGIG (reference sequence). The CDR3 has 12 amino acids. V lost 0 bases to trimming and J lost 8 bases, with 10 bases between them. This CDR3 is CAWSVPGGGYTF. The CDR3 region has the DNA TGTGCCTGGAGTGTACCCGGCGGAGGCTACACCTTC.

The gene calls are TRBV28 and TRBJ2-3, with 8 bases that match TRBD1. With V trimmed by 4 bases and J by 4 bases, 10 bases remained unmatched. The V gene's germline CDR1 is MDHEN and CDR2 SYDVKM. The length of the CDR3 is 16 residues. CDR3 residues: CASSSPGTGEPDTQYF. CDR3 coding DNA: TGTGCCAGCAGTTCCCCCGGGACAGGTGAACCAGATACGCAGTATTTT.